This is a list of T cell receptor beta chains from one sample in a study of identifying expanded T cells in peripheral blood. The protocol was immunoSEQ multiplex PCR, while the TCRdb copy is restricted to in-frame clones and leaves out a portion. This table holds 60,000 to 65,000 clones, over 80% found once. The sample consisted of blood. These receptors were taken from a person between 18 and 75 years old in good health. Both conserved end residues are part of each CDR3. A D gene is named only where the DNA matches it firmly. A row's size may be missing; if present it is once, few, many or a size class.

.	15	TRBV6-6	.	TRBJ2-7	TGTGCCAGCAGTCTGACATTGGGGGTCGCCTACGAGCAGTACTTC	CASSLTLGVAYEQYF
TRBD1	15	TRBV7-2	.	TRBJ2-3	TGTGCCAGCAGCCCCGGACAGGGGGCGGGGGATACGCAGTATTTT	CASSPGQGAGDTQYF
.	11	TRBV18	.	TRBJ2-5	TGTGCCAGCTCAGGGCGCGAGACCCAGTACTTC	CASSGRETQYF
TRBD1	15	TRBV7-9	.	TRBJ1-4	TGTGCCAGCAGCGTACGACAGGGGGTAGGGGAAAAACTGTTTTTT	CASSVRQGVGEKLFF
TRBD2	15	TRBV6-1	.	TRBJ2-5	TGTGCCAGCAGTCGAGCGGGGGGCGGACAAGAGACCCAGTACTTC	CASSRAGGGQETQYF
.	13	TRBV11-2	once	TRBJ1-1	TGTGCCAGCAGCTTAGTAGGGAACACTGAAGCTTTCTTT	CASSLVGNTEAFF
TRBD1	15	TRBV5-4	.	TRBJ1-2	TGTGCCAGCAGCTTGGGGAGACAGGGGAACTATGGCTACACCTTC	CASSLGRQGNYGYTF
TRBD1	15	TRBV29-1	.	TRBJ2-3	TGCAGCGTTGAGAGGGGAGGGACAGGGACAGATACGCAGTATTTT	CSVERGGTGTDTQYF
.	15	TRBV6-5	.	TRBJ1-2	TGTGCCAGCAGTCCTATAACAGGACTAATCTATGGCTACACCTTC	CASSPITGLIYGYTF
.	17	TRBV2	once	TRBJ2-6	TGTGCCAGCGTCCTTGAGGCAGGGTACTCTGGGGCCAACGTCCTGACTTTC	CASVLEAGYSGANVLTF
.	17	TRBV27	.	TRBJ2-2	TGTGCCAGCAGTTCCCAGAAAGACTATTGGAACACCGGGGAGCTGTTTTTT	CASSSQKDYWNTGELFF
TRBD1	20	TRBV9	.	TRBJ1-3	TGTGCCAGCAGCGGCCGCTCCCGGGTTTCAGGGACAGGGTCTGGAAACACCATATATTTT	CASSGRSRVSGTGSGNTIYF
.	14	TRBV6-5	.	TRBJ2-1	TGTGCCAGCAGTCCAGGACAGTCCTACAATGAGCAGTTCTTC	CASSPGQSYNEQFF
.	11	TRBV10-3	.	TRBJ2-7	TGTGCCATCAGTGACGCCTACGAGCAGTACTTC	CAISDAYEQYF
.	15	TRBV5-1	once	TRBJ1-1	TGCGCCAGCGAACAGGTGGGGGGGATTAACACTGAAGCTTTCTTT	CASEQVGGINTEAFF
.	13	TRBV7-3	.	TRBJ2-5	TGTGCCAGCAGCCACTGGGGGCAAGAGACCCAGTACTTC	CASSHWGQETQYF
TRBD1	14	TRBV14	.	TRBJ1-6	TGTGCCAGCGGCCAAGGGGGCAGCGGCCGGTTCCTCCACTTT	CASGQGGSGRFLHF
.	14	TRBV19	.	TRBJ2-1	TGTGCCAGTAGTATAGGTCAGGGGAAAGATGAGCAGTTCTTC	CASSIGQGKDEQFF
.	15	TRBV2	.	TRBJ2-1	TGTGCCAGCAGGCGACTAGATCGCTCCTACAATGAGCAGTTCTTC	CASRRLDRSYNEQFF
.	15	TRBV2	.	TRBJ2-3	TGTGCCAGCAGTGAGTACGGGGGAAGGACAGATACGCAGTATTTT	CASSEYGGRTDTQYF